This TCR beta chain appears in the sequencing data of a study of PD-L1 blockade in urothelial cancer (dated by TCRdb to the late 2010s). Study-level background: Therapy was started in about 2014 for all patients, and atezolizumab 1,200 mg was administered intravenously every 3 weeks. About nine tenths of the roughly 29 patients were males with bladder-origin urothelial cancer, and 18 of 29 reported a prior smoking history. An ECOG performance status of 0 or 1 was recorded for the patients, and 0 to 3 prior chemotherapy regimens had been received by the patients. Blood samples were analyzed at 3 weeks after treatment start (second dose) and at 6 weeks after treatment start. Blood samples yielded a median of roughly 140,000 T cells and more than 80,000 unique TCRs, with median clonality 0.080. An exploratory multi-omic analysis was conducted of the somatic, immune and clinical correlates of response to PD-L1 blockade with atezolizumab in urothelial cancer. Pretreatment tumor samples, along with matched peripheral blood collected serially before and after atezolizumab treatment, underwent TCR sequencing. Durable clinical benefit was defined as progression-free survival longer than 6 months, and TCR features were also tested against progression-free and overall survival. Whole exome sequencing and RNA sequencing of pretreatment tumors were performed alongside TCR sequencing in the same patients. Under 10 patients reached durable clinical benefit, while around 19 patients did not. Some 30 patients had pretreatment blood TCR-seq, approximately 24 had at least one posttreatment blood collection, and approximately 24 had tumor TCR-seq.

Of note for this clone: Its recognized antigen is unknown. Within one base of it there is no much larger clone, and no base qualities were kept.

The cohort comprised about 30 patients with locally advanced or metastatic urothelial carcinoma treated at Memorial Sloan Kettering on a trial protocol. Peripheral blood mononuclear cells were collected pretreatment and during treatment, at between 1 and 8 total time points per patient. The Qiagen DNeasy Blood extraction kit was used to purify genomic DNA from total PBMCs and tumor samples. PBMCs were collected pretreatment and during treatment and were isolated and stored as previously described. Synthetic TCR analog templates were spiked into each PCR to estimate absolute template abundance from read counts. The immunoSEQ assay used bias-controlled V and J gene primers to amplify TCRbeta CDR3 regions from genomic DNA. Rearranged TCRbeta segments were sequenced at approximately 20X coverage. In the source study's methods: Sequencing errors were corrected by clustering and CDR3s were annotated against IMGT to assign V, D and J genes. Out-of-frame and stop-codon sequences were excluded, and only productive TCRbeta rearrangements were used in downstream analyses. Clonality was calculated as one minus the Shannon entropy normalized by the log of the number of unique productive sequences. Fisher's exact test with Benjamini-Hochberg correction, using a cutoff of adjusted p below 0.01, was how clones that differed between time points or between blood and tumor were identified. Sourced from immuneACCESS, this table was stored by TCRdb with only in-frame sequences that have V and J called. A share of the clones is absent; for the studies checked, an unresolved V gene accounts for under half, and the remainder has no known explanation. D and trimming were read from the DNA, whereas the V and J calls and clone size are those reported in that table. The sample has 30,000 to 45,000 clones on record, 83% of them singletons. The top ten constitute roughly 16% of the sample.

Paper-wide results and their limitations: A pretreatment peripheral blood TCR clonality below the median was linked to improved progression-free and overall survival. Greater expansion of tumor-associated TCR clones in peripheral blood 3 weeks after the start of treatment was observed in patients with durable benefit (n of about 24, p = 0.022). Because the sample size was small (n of about 29) and many exploratory analyses were performed, the results are intended to be hypothesis-generating.

The receptor comes from a man aged 60 to 75 with urothelial cancer. The starting material was PBMCs, obtained around atezolizumab (anti-PD-L1) treatment.

Here is the DNA: TGCAGCGTTGAAGCCCGGGGACTGGGGACTGAAGCTTTCTTT. Its protein product is CSVEARGLGTEAFF. The rearranged chain carries TRBV29-1 and TRBJ1-1; the D segment could be TRBD1, given 5 matching bases. The CDR3 runs 14 amino acids, cysteine and phenylalanine included. CDR3 DNA only is kept here, 42 bases in frame from base 1. The germline V gene yields SQVTM for CDR1 and ANQGSEA for CDR2. V lost 1 base and J lost 5 bases; the stretch between them is 14 bases long.